This T cell receptor beta chain was observed in a study of cytomegalovirus exposure and HLA in healthy donors. The V and J ends lost 5 bases and 4 bases, in that order; junction bases with no gene match: 5. The germline V gene has CDR1 LNHDA and CDR2 SQIVND (reference sequence). The CDR3 is 14 residues long. Comment on this clone: Its specificity is not known.

The study ran its PCR with 60 Vbeta and 13 Jbeta primers. In the original analysis: Per a later analysis, the number of unique TCR beta chains was around 79 million, of which 8.5 million to 11 million were shared. Sequencing used immunoSEQ multiplex PCR; TCRdb keeps in-frame clones, though not all of them. From that table come the V and J calls and clone size; the DNA was used to work out D and trimming. This sample yields roughly 100,000 clones, of which around 70% are seen a single time; 1.3% belongs to the top ten. The study's findings and limits: Serostatus for CMV was the only available immune exposure information.

This sequence was found in a man aged 35-49 years in good health and CMV-seronegative. The chain couples TRBV19 to TRBJ1-2; 9 positions match TRBD1. Sample: PBMCs. The DNA for the CDR3 is TGTGCCAGTAGTCCTGGGGACAGGGCCTATGGCTACACCTTC. Its protein product is CASSPGDRAYGYTF.